Each of the 8 T cell receptor beta chains below was sequenced from the same sample in a study of cytomegalovirus exposure and HLA in healthy donors. The primer mix had 60 Vbeta and 13 Jbeta primers. Using immunoSEQ multiplex PCR, the repertoire was profiled, and TCRdb retains in-frame clones only, with some absent. The data contain more than 130,000 clones, around three quarters of them singletons. Sequenced: PBMCs. These receptor sequences come from a man aged 35-49 years in good health and CMV-seropositive.

V gene TRBV4-1 combines with J gene TRBJ1-1; 8 bases align to TRBD1. V lost 2 bases, J lost 4 bases, and 15 bases stayed unmatched. Germline CDR1 is MGHRA and CDR2 is YSYEKL. The CDR3 sequence is 18 residues long. The CDR3 is CASSQSQGARSWFTEAFF. CDR3 nucleotides: TGCGCCAGCAGCCAATCTCAGGGGGCGCGATCGTGGTTCACTGAAGCTTTCTTT.

This rearrangement joins TRBV29-1 to TRBJ2-6, with 8 bases lining up with TRBD2. CDR1 is SQVTM and CDR2 is ANQGSEA in the germline V gene. The V and J ends lost 5 bases and 2 bases, in that order; junction bases with no gene match: 8. This CDR3 is built from 16 residues. The CDR3 sequence: CSVFQAGAPGANVLTF. In DNA form, the CDR3 reads TGCAGCGTTTTTCAAGCGGGAGCGCCTGGGGCCAACGTCCTGACTTTC.

Worth noting for this clone: The junction differs from germline at one of its ends, possibly a read error. This chain joins TRBV2 and TRBJ2-1; D unclear. Germline V gene data show CDR1 as SNHLY and CDR2 as FYNNEI. The CDR3 is made up of 11 amino acids. CDR3 DNA: TGTGCCAGCAGTGTTCGTCCAGGTCCCCTCTTC. Protein: CASSVRPGPLF.

This chain uses TRBV7-8 with TRBJ2-2; unclear D gene. V lost 5 bases, J lost 6 bases, and 13 bases lay in between. Germline lookup yields CDR1 SGHVS and CDR2 FQNEAQ. The CDR3 has 14 amino acids. The CDR3, as DNA: TGTGCCAGCAGCATACGCGACATGGCCGGGGAGCTGTTTTTT. It specifies CASSIRDMAGELFF.

This clone was recorded a few times. The chain is built from TRBV5-1 and TRBJ2-6; 7 bases are shared with TRBD1. Trimming removed 3 bases from V and 2 bases from J; junction bases left unmatched: 2. Per germline, CDR1 SGHRS and CDR2 YFSETQ. The CDR3 is 15 amino acids. CDR3 nucleotides: TGCGCCAGCAGCTCGACAGGGCCTGGGGCCAACGTCCTGACTTTC. It yields the protein CASSSTGPGANVLTF.

The chain combines TRBV5-4 with TRBJ2-5, with TRBD2 matching over 10 bases. The CDR3 covers 16 residues. Germline V gives CDR1 SGHNT, CDR2 YYREEE (reference sequence). Unmatched junction bases numbered 9, after V lost 4 bases and J lost 3 bases. Here the CDR3 reads CASSGRRLAGEETQYF. CDR3 bases: TGTGCCAGCAGCGGCCGCCGTCTAGCGGGGGAAGAGACCCAGTACTTC.

The chain has TRBV5-1 and TRBJ1-1, with a tentative D call TRBD1 (5 bases). Germline CDR1 is SGHRS and CDR2 is YFSETQ. V dropped 0 bases and J dropped 8 bases, with 14 bases sitting between them. This CDR3 has 14 residues. In DNA, the CDR3 is TGCGCCAGCAGCTTGGCCGGGCAGGGTCGGGAAGCTTTCTTT. Translating it yields CASSLAGQGREAFF.

The chain joins TRBV28 to TRBJ2-7, with 9 bases lining up with TRBD1. CDR1 is MDHEN and CDR2 is SYDVKM in the germline V gene. The CDR3 runs 16 residues. Trimming at V came to 4 bases and at J to 5 bases, leaving 12 bases not matched to a gene. The CDR3 loop reads CASSSVGTGRKNEQYF. DNA for the CDR3: TGTGCCAGCAGTTCTGTCGGGACAGGGAGGAAAAACGAGCAGTACTTC.